The present TCR beta chain was sequenced within a study of blood T cell repertoires in COVID-19. J gave up 6 bases and V 3 bases, and 3 bases lay outside the gene matches. The CDR3 extends over 13 amino acids. Germline loops: CDR1 LNHDA, CDR2 SQIVND (reference sequence). Only in-frame clones appear in the TCRdb table, and some are missing; sequencing was by immunoSEQ multiplex PCR. In the table there are about 210,000 clones, about 80% of which are singletons. The V and J genes are TRBV19 and TRBJ1-2; the match to TRBD1 covers 8 bases. Sequenced: peripheral blood. The source of this sequence is a woman aged 40 to 49 with active or convalescent COVID-19. The CDR3 sequence is CASSIKQGDGYTF. In DNA form, the CDR3 reads TGTGCCAGTAGTATCAAACAGGGGGATGGCTACACCTTC.